Shown below are 25 T cell receptor beta chains from a single sample sequenced in a study of blood T cell repertoires in COVID-19. Here immunoSEQ multiplex PCR was the method, and the copy in TCRdb shows in-frame clones only, minus some. The sample holds under 250,000 clones, roughly 88% seen once. Sequenced material: peripheral blood. These receptors were obtained from a man aged 35 to 55 with acute or convalescent COVID-19.

The genes are TRBV14 and TRBJ2-3; 7 bases match TRBD1. From germline, CDR1 is SGHDN and CDR2 FVKESK. Trimming took 1 base from V and 1 from J; bases not matched to a gene: 5. The CDR3 consists of 16 residues. CDR3 in DNA: TGTGCCAGCAGCCAAGTAAGAACAGGGGGCACAGATACGCAGTATTTT. It specifies CASSQVRTGGTDTQYF.

This clone was seen only a few times. CDR3 nucleotides: TGTGCCAGCAGTCCAGGACACAGAGAGACCCAGTACTTC. Protein sequence: CASSPGHRETQYF. The chain carries TRBV12-3 or TRBV12-4 and TRBJ2-5; perhaps TRBD1 as D (5 bases). V gave up 5 bases and J gave up 4 bases, with 11 bases separating them. The CDR3 length is 13 residues.

The sample holds a few counts of this clone. The chain links TRBV7-2 to TRBJ2-1; 11 bases align to TRBD2. V shed 3 bases and J 6 bases; nucleotides not matched to a gene: 4. The CDR3 has 15 amino acids. The germline V gene encodes CDR1 SGHTA and CDR2 FQGNSA. The CDR3 DNA reads as TGTGCCAGCAGCTTCGGTAGCGGGAGGGGCAATGAGCAGTTCTTC. It specifies CASSFGSGRGNEQFF.

The gene calls are TRBV7-2 and TRBJ2-3; no definite D call. The CDR3 loop spans 15 amino acids. Trimming took off 5 bases at V and 2 bases at J, with 14 bases between the two ends. The germline gives CDR1 SGHTA, CDR2 FQGNSA. The CDR3 loop is CASSPALQYTDTQYF. CDR3 nucleotides: TGTGCCAGCAGCCCCGCGCTTCAATACACAGATACGCAGTATTTT.

Points on this clone: This CDR3 is also generated by other DNA sequences in the sample. The CDR3 is CAWSARGDQPQHF. Written as DNA, the CDR3 is TGTGCCTGGAGTGCCAGGGGGGATCAGCCCCAGCATTTT. The chain carries TRBV30 and TRBJ1-5; 7 positions match TRBD1. The CDR3 totals 13 residues. J gave up 5 bases and V 1 base, and 2 bases lay outside the gene matches. Germline CDR1 is GTSNPN and CDR2 is SVGIG (reference sequence).

V gene TRBV7-9 combines with J gene TRBJ1-1, with D perhaps matching TRBD1 (6 bases). The germline CDR1 and CDR2 sequences are SEHNR and FQNEAQ (reference sequence). V lost 2 bases and J 7 bases, leaving 17 bases between the germline ends. The CDR3 totals 15 residues. The CDR3 nucleotides read TGTGCCAGCAGCTTATCCGGGACACCCTACAATGAAGCTTTCTTT. Protein sequence: CASSLSGTPYNEAFF.

CDR3 region: CASSARSTGAGTF. Written as DNA, the CDR3 is TGTGCCAGCAGCGCTCGCTCGACAGGGGCCGGCACCTTC. The chain combines TRBV7-9 with TRBJ1-2, with TRBD1 identical over 8 bases. CDR1 is SEHNR and CDR2 is FQNEAQ in the germline V gene (reference sequence). The CDR3 spans 13 residues. V shed 5 bases and J 13 bases; nucleotides not matched to a gene: 12.

The chain has TRBV27 and TRBJ2-1, with D hard to call. This CDR3 region has 14 residues. CDR1 MNHEY and CDR2 SMNVEV come from the germline V gene (reference sequence). Trimming removed 6 bases at V and 0 bases at J, with 9 bases between. CDR3 DNA: TGTGCCAGCAGCCGTTATTACTCCTACAATGAGCAGTTCTTC. This gives the protein CASSRYYSYNEQFF.

The CDR3 DNA sequence: TGTGCCAGCAGCCTAGAAGGAGGGTTGAATGAGCAGTTCTTC. Translation gives CASSLEGGLNEQFF. The chain recombines TRBV7-3 with TRBJ2-1; weak D call: TRBD2 (6 bases). The germline V gene encodes CDR1 SGHTA and CDR2 FQGTGA. Between the trimmed V and J ends, which lost 5 bases and 7 bases, there was a span of 15 bases. CDR3 length equals 14 residues.

The chain employs TRBV19 and TRBJ2-5; possibly TRBD1 for D (6 bases). There are 15 residues in the CDR3. Germline CDR1 LNHDA, CDR2 SQIVND (reference sequence). V was cut by 4 bases and J by 1 base, with 13 bases left in between. The CDR3 loop reads CASSTIQGSQETQYF. The CDR3 DNA sequence: TGTGCCAGTAGTACAATACAGGGATCCCAAGAGACCCAGTACTTC.

The chain uses TRBV29-1 and TRBJ1-1, with TRBD1 identical over 8 bases. The V segment lost 6 bases and the J segment 4 bases; nucleotides outside the gene matches: 16. Germline CDR1 is SQVTM and CDR2 is ANQGSEA. This CDR3 contains 16 residues. The CDR3 reads CSVKLPQGATSTEAFF. CDR3 bases: TGCAGCGTAAAGCTCCCCCAGGGGGCTACCAGCACTGAAGCTTTCTTT.

CDR3 coding DNA: TGTGCCAGCGCAACCGGGACTAGCGGGAGTGAGACCCAGTACTTC. Residues: CASATGTSGSETQYF. The gene calls are TRBV11-3 and TRBJ2-5; 14 bases agree with TRBD2. Trimming cost V 8 bases and J 5 bases; bases outside gene matches: 7. This CDR3 comprises 15 residues. Germline V gene data show CDR1 as SGHNT and CDR2 as YENEEA.

This sequence joins TRBV18 and TRBJ1-5, with TRBD1 matching 7 bases. This CDR3 is built from 14 residues. J lost 2 bases, V lost 5 bases, and 3 bases had no gene match. Per the germline V gene, CDR1 is KGHSH and CDR2 is LQKENI. DNA for the CDR3: TGTGCCAGCTCATCAACAGGGGGCAATCAGCCCCAGCATTTT. It encodes CASSSTGGNQPQHF.

V gene TRBV7-9 combines with J gene TRBJ2-7; 8 bases match TRBD2. In germline, CDR1 is SEHNR, CDR2 FQNEAQ (reference sequence). This CDR3 is 15 amino acids long. Trimming at V came to 2 bases and at J to 3 bases, leaving 6 bases not matched to a gene. The CDR3 nucleotides read TGTGCCAGCAGCTTAATAACTAGCGGAAACTACGAGCAGTACTTC. This sequence encodes CASSLITSGNYEQYF.

The chain has TRBV6-5 and TRBJ2-7, with D uncertain. Germline-derived CDR1 and CDR2 are MNHEY and SVGAGI. Deletions cut 4 bases from V and 6 bases from J, with 10 bases between. CDR3 length: 12 amino acids. CDR3 protein: CASSSTRLEQYF. The CDR3 DNA reads as TGTGCCAGCAGTTCTACCAGGCTCGAGCAGTACTTC.

The V call is TRBV25-1, the J call TRBJ1-3; TRBD1 matches at 8 bases. In germline, CDR1 is MGHDK, CDR2 SYGVNS. Trimming cost V 4 bases and J 1 base; bases outside gene matches: 6. The CDR3 contains 16 residues. For the CDR3, the DNA is TGTGCCAGCAGTGGCTTGGACAGGGTGTCTGGAAACACCATATATTTT. Translation gives CASSGLDRVSGNTIYF.

This clone occurred once. The genes are TRBV25-1 and TRBJ2-7; 7 bases agree with TRBD1. The V and J ends lost 4 bases and 3 bases, in that order; junction bases with no gene match: 15. The CDR3 totals 17 residues. Germline CDR1 is MGHDK and CDR2 is SYGVNS. The DNA of the CDR3 is TGTGCCAGCAGTGGGCCACCACCCGCAGGGGGAGTCTACGAGCAGTACTTC. This codes for CASSGPPPAGGVYEQYF.

CDR3 region: CASSSGDQETQYF. CDR3 sequence (DNA): TGTGCCAGCAGCTCCGGGGACCAAGAGACCCAGTACTTC. V usage is TRBV11-3 and J usage is TRBJ2-5, with D tentatively TRBD2 (5 bases). The CDR3 covers 13 residues. V dropped 4 bases and J dropped 0 bases, with 6 bases sitting between them. The germline CDR1 and CDR2 sequences are SGHNT and YENEEA.

The V call is TRBV6-5, the J call TRBJ1-6, with 10 bases aligning to TRBD1. This CDR3 has 15 amino acids. Germline loops: CDR1 MNHEY, CDR2 SVGAGI. V lost 6 bases, J lost 9 bases, and 8 bases stayed unmatched. As DNA, the CDR3 is TGTGCCAGCAGCCTGGGACAGGGGTTTCGTTCACCCCTCCACTTT. Amino acids: CASSLGQGFRSPLHF.

The rearrangement joins TRBV5-6 to TRBJ1-2; 7 bases match TRBD1. V lost 0 bases and J lost 3; bases outside the gene matches: 5. This CDR3 has 15 residues. CDR1 is SGHDT, CDR2 YYEEEE, per germline. The CDR3 loop is CASSLADRAYYGYTF. CDR3 coding DNA: TGTGCCAGCAGCTTGGCCGACAGGGCTTACTATGGCTACACCTTC.

The V gene is TRBV7-2, the J gene TRBJ1-6; a possible D gene is TRBD1 (5 bases). Looked up from germline, CDR1 is SGHTA and CDR2 is FQGNSA. CDR3 length: 15 residues. The CDR3 sequence: CASGRDLSYNSPLHF. The CDR3 DNA follows: TGTGCTTCAGGGAGGGATTTGTCCTATAATTCACCCCTCCACTTT.

Details on this clone: The junction differs from germline at one of its ends, possibly a read error. This rearrangement joins TRBV14 to TRBJ1-2; D perhaps matches TRBD1 (6 bases). The CDR3 consists of 13 residues. Per the germline V gene, CDR1 is SGHDN and CDR2 is FVKESK. The DNA of the CDR3 is TGTGCCAGCAGCCGGGACCTGGGCAGGGGAAGTGACTTC. Its translation: CASSRDLGRGSDF.

Concerning this clone itself: An end of the junction differs from the germline gene, which may be a read error. This sequence joins TRBV6-1 and TRBJ1-1; TRBD1 is a possible D gene (6 bases). CDR3 length: 11 amino acids. In germline, CDR1 is MNHNS, CDR2 SASEGT. The CDR3 region is CASSDVPGTTF. As DNA, the CDR3 is TGTGCCAGCAGTGACGTTCCCGGGACAACCTTT.

As DNA, the CDR3 is TGTGCCAGCAGTTACTCACAGCAGGGGGCTGGAGGCTACACCTTC. It codes for CASSYSQQGAGGYTF. The V gene is TRBV6-6, the J gene TRBJ1-2; 8 bases agree with TRBD1. J was trimmed by 8 bases and V by 0 bases; bases with no gene match: 8. The CDR3 loop spans 15 amino acids. Germline V gene lookup returns CDR1 MNHNY and CDR2 SVGAGI (reference sequence).

This clone was counted a few times. The rearrangement links TRBV3-1 (or the pseudogene TRBV3-2) to TRBJ1-3; no clear D. V dropped 4 bases and J dropped 6 bases, with 4 bases sitting between them. Germline assignment: CDR1 LGHDT and CDR2 YNNKEL (reference sequence). The CDR3 runs to 11 residues. Here the CDR3 DNA reads TGTGCCAGCAGCCTGGCAAACACCATATATTTT. Amino acids: CASSLANTIYF.